Below are 13 T cell receptor beta chains sequenced from a single sample in a study of graft-versus-host responses after intestinal transplantation. No antigen has been assigned to these receptors. Generated by immunoSEQ multiplex PCR, the TCRdb table keeps only in-frame clones and is missing some. Among around 130,000 clones listed, approximately 90% were seen once. The source material was unstimulated CD4+ T cells sorted from spleen or lymph node cells, sampled before intestinal transplant. The source of these receptors is a human donor who received an intestinal transplant.

CDR3 sequence reads: CASSFRTGDDFF. The DNA of the CDR3 is TGTGCCAGCAGCTTTAGGACAGGGGATGATTTCTTT. The rearrangement links TRBV5-6 to TRBJ1-1; TRBD1 matches 9 bases. Germline V CDR1 and CDR2: SGHDT, YYEEEE. Trimming at V came to 2 bases and at J to 13 bases, leaving 6 bases not matched to a gene. The CDR3 totals 12 residues.

The chain recombines TRBV5-1 with TRBJ1-2; D unclear. The germline CDR1 and CDR2 sequences are SGHRS and YFSETQ. The CDR3 spans 12 residues. V was shortened by 1 base and J by 8 bases, with 9 bases between the two germline ends. CDR3 amino acids: CASSLSGRGYTF. CDR3 DNA: TGCGCCAGCAGCTTGAGTGGGAGAGGCTACACCTTC. The whole variable domain, remainder taken from reference TRBV5-1 and TRBJ1-2, is KAGVTQTPRYLIKTRGQQVTLSCSPISGHRSVSWYQQTPGQGLQFLFEYFSETQRNKGNFPGRFSGRQFSNSRSEMNVSTLELGDSALYLCASSLSGRGYTFGSGTRLTVV.

A single count supports this clone. The J gene is TRBJ1-6, the V gene TRBV15; no firm D call. Germline values: CDR1 LNHNV, CDR2 YYDKDF (reference sequence). The CDR3 has 15 residues. V was trimmed by 0 bases and J by 9 bases, leaving 12 bases between them. The CDR3 region is CATSRDPEGSSPLHF. The CDR3 DNA is TGTGCCACCAGCAGAGATCCTGAGGGAAGTTCACCCCTCCACTTT.

The DNA of the CDR3 is TGCGCCAGCGAAGGGACTGAAGCTTTCTTT. It encodes CASEGTEAFF. The chain joins TRBV10-1 to TRBJ1-1; no definite D call. V lost 8 bases and J lost 5, with 6 bases in between. The CDR3 spans 10 residues. Germline V lookup: CDR1 WNHNN, CDR2 SYGVQD (reference sequence).

The V call is TRBV19, the J call TRBJ1-5; D unclear. The ends were cut back, 6 bases at V and 6 bases at J, with 12 bases in the middle. The CDR3 loop spans 13 amino acids. CDR1 is LNHDA and CDR2 is SQIVND in the germline V gene (reference sequence). CDR3 loop: CASSALEGQPQHF. CDR3 bases: TGTGCCAGTAGCGCCCTCGAAGGTCAGCCCCAGCATTTT. Full variable domain (outside the CDR3, taken from reference TRBV19 and TRBJ1-5): DGGITQSPKYLFRKEGQNVTLSCEQNLNHDAMYWYRQDPGQGLRLIYYSQIVNDFQKGDIAEGYSVSREKKESFPLTVTSAQKNPTAFYLCASSALEGQPQHFGDGTRLSIL.

The chain uses TRBV19 and TRBJ1-1; 7 nucleotides align to TRBD1. Germline V lookup: CDR1 LNHDA, CDR2 SQIVND (reference sequence). The CDR3 is made up of 15 amino acids. The trim removed 3 bases at V and 5 bases at J, leaving 9 bases unmatched. The CDR3 DNA reads TGTGCCAGTAGTATGCATCAGGGGGTCTCGACTGAAGCTTTCTTT. Residues: CASSMHQGVSTEAFF.

This chain uses TRBV5-1 with TRBJ2-1; D possibly corresponds to TRBD2 (6 bases). Germline CDR1 reads SGHRS; CDR2 reads YFSETQ. Trimming shortened V by 5 bases and J by 6 bases, and 12 bases separated the two germline ends. The CDR3 spans 13 residues. The CDR3 DNA follows: TGCGCCAGCAGTTGGACTAATTCCAATGAGCAGTTCTTC. Protein sequence: CASSWTNSNEQFF.

This chain links TRBV5-6 with TRBJ2-1; D is ambiguous. CDR3 length: 15 residues. Deletions cut 5 bases from V and 0 bases from J, with 12 bases between. The germline V gene has CDR1 SGHDT and CDR2 YYEEEE. The CDR3 region has the DNA TGTGCCAGCAGTGGTCTAAGAAGCTCCTACAATGAGCAGTTCTTC. It yields the protein CASSGLRSSYNEQFF.

The V call is TRBV6-1, the J call TRBJ2-1, with TRBD1 as a possible D gene (5 bases). The CDR3 sequence is 13 residues long. Per germline, CDR1 MNHNS and CDR2 SASEGT. Trimming removed 7 bases at V and 4 bases at J, with 11 bases between. CDR3 in DNA: TGTGCCAGCATCACGACAGAGTACAATGAGCAGTTCTTC. As protein: CASITTEYNEQFF.

This chain links TRBV18 with TRBJ1-2, with unresolved D. The V end lost 3 bases, the J end lost 1 base, and 9 bases lay between the germline ends. Germline loops: CDR1 KGHSH, CDR2 LQKENI. The CDR3 totals 14 residues. The CDR3 DNA follows: TGTGCCAGCTCACCCAGCTCAGTTAACTATGGCTACACCTTC. It encodes CASSPSSVNYGYTF.

The V and J genes are TRBV27 and TRBJ1-6, with no clear D. Germline-derived CDR1 and CDR2 are MNHEY and SMNVEV (reference sequence). The germline V and J ends were trimmed by 5 bases and 4 bases, with 12 bases remaining between them. The CDR3 is 15 amino acids. The CDR3 DNA is TGTGCCAGCAGTCCGGCTACCTATTATAATTCACCCCTCCACTTT. Translated: CASSPATYYNSPLHF.

The chain carries TRBV19 and TRBJ2-3; a possible D gene is TRBD1 (5 bases). V shed 2 bases and J shed 6 bases, with 12 bases lying between them. CDR1 is LNHDA and CDR2 is SQIVND in the germline V gene (reference sequence). The CDR3 length is 14 residues. Here the CDR3 DNA reads TGTGCCAGTAGTATACCAGGGATGGCGGATACGCAGTATTTT. Its translation: CASSIPGMADTQYF.

The chain has TRBV29-1 and TRBJ2-1; D uncertain. The CDR3 totals 14 residues. V lost 1 base to trimming and J lost 8 bases, with 15 bases between them. CDR1 SQVTM and CDR2 ANQGSEA come from the germline V gene. The CDR3 sequence is CSVEARTPHDEQFF. The DNA for the CDR3 is TGCAGCGTTGAAGCACGGACCCCACATGATGAGCAGTTCTTC.